This T cell receptor (beta chain) is drawn from a study of blood T cell repertoires in COVID-19. In the study overall: The cDNA or gDNA used as material had been derived from T cells, B-cell-depleted T cells, or PBMCs.

Methods used by the authors: Amplification from reference gene primers served as the basis for estimated nucleated cell counts. Assay: immunoSEQ multiplex PCR; the TCRdb copy retains only in-frame clones and omits some. That table furnishes V, J and clone size, whereas the DNA furnished D and trimming. The sample gives over 130,000 clones, about 75% of which show up once; around 3% is in the top ten. Donors were grouped by their self-reported clinical history. The CDR3 is 14 residues long. The V gene's germline CDR1 is GTSNPN and CDR2 SVGIG (reference sequence). The germline V and J ends were trimmed by 1 base and 0 bases, with 10 bases remaining between them.

The sequencing sample was made of PBMCs or T cells enriched from blood (not recorded which). The source is a woman aged 45 to 65 who had recovered from COVID-19. This chain uses TRBV30 with TRBJ2-7, with TRBD1 as a possible D gene (6 bases). The DNA of the CDR3 is TGTGCCTGGAGTGGGGGACAAAGCTCCTACGAGCAGTACTTC. Residues: CAWSGGQSSYEQYF.